This T cell receptor beta chain derives from a study of a mutant IDH1 vaccine in newly diagnosed glioma. In the study overall: Vaccines were begun 4-6 weeks after radiotherapy alone, or with temozolomide cycles. Every participant had undergone radiotherapy, temozolomide, or both before, and most underwent both. General study results and limits: Among top peripheral T cell clonotypes, changes seemed unrelated to pseudoprogression.

Specified time point: week 5, during vaccination. Topical imiquimod was applied with each vaccine dose, which held 300 ug of mutant IDH1 20-mer peptide. Donor diagnoses consisted of new WHO grade 3 or 4 IDH1-mutant, ATRX-lost astrocytomas. V was clipped by 4 bases and J by 0 bases; unmatched bases: 3. The CDR3 is made up of 16 amino acids. Germline V gene lookup returns CDR1 SGHTA and CDR2 FQGNSA. Of note for this clone: Its antigen is unknown.

This table comes from immunoSEQ multiplex PCR, and its TCRdb copy is limited to in-frame clones, with some not included. This sample has around 34,000 clones, with roughly 54% found just once. This chain uses TRBV7-2 with TRBJ2-7; 13 bases are shared with TRBD2. The sample was PBMCs, taken from a glioma patient whose treatment included an IDH1 peptide vaccine. The source of this sequence is a woman younger than 35 with glioma. The DNA of the CDR3 is TGTGCCAGCAGCTCCGGGACTAGCGGGAACTCCTACGAGCAGTACTTC. Amino acids: CASSSGTSGNSYEQYF. The full variable domain, with the rest looked up from reference TRBV7-2 and TRBJ2-7, is GAGVSQSPSNKVTEKGKDVELRCDPISGHTALYWYRQSLGQGLEFLIYFQGNSAPDKSGLPSDRFSAERTGGSVSTLTIQRTQQEDSAVYLCASSSGTSGNSYEQYFGPGTRLTVT.